The 29 T cell receptor beta chains presented below share a single source sample, sequenced in a study of cytomegalovirus exposure and HLA in healthy donors. With 60 Vbeta and 13 Jbeta primers, the PCR was carried out. Assay: immunoSEQ multiplex PCR; the TCRdb copy retains only in-frame clones and omits some. This table holds 150,000 to 200,000 clones, roughly 65% found once. The sample taken for sequencing was PBMCs. All receptors come from a man aged 18 to 29 in good health and CMV-seropositive.

This clone occurred a few times. This chain links TRBV30 with TRBJ1-2; TRBD1 matches at 8 bases. Germline V gene data show CDR1 as GTSNPN and CDR2 as SVGIG (reference sequence). CDR3 size: 13 residues. V gave up 3 bases and J gave up 7 bases; unmatched junction bases: 7. DNA of the CDR3: TGTGCCTGGAGGCCGGACAGGGAGCCTGGCTACACCTTC. This encodes CAWRPDREPGYTF.

CDR3 DNA sequence: TGTGCCAGCAGCGCGAGCCGGGACAGGGGATCGGATGAGCAGTTCTTC. It yields the protein CASSASRDRGSDEQFF. The chain carries TRBV5-6 and TRBJ2-1, with TRBD1 matching over 10 bases. Germline CDR1 is SGHDT and CDR2 is YYEEEE. The CDR3 consists of 16 residues. Trimming took 4 bases from V and 8 from J; bases not matched to a gene: 12. The variable domain in full, completed from reference TRBV5-6 and TRBJ2-1, reads DAGVTQSPTHLIKTRGQQVTLRCSPKSGHDTVSWYQQALGQGPQFIFQYYEEEERQRGNFPDRFSGHQFPNYSSELNVNALLLGDSALYLCASSASRDRGSDEQFFGPGTRLTVL.

This clone showed up just a few times. The chain is built from TRBV30 and TRBJ1-2, with D possibly TRBD1 on 5 matching bases. Looked up from germline, CDR1 is GTSNPN and CDR2 is SVGIG (reference sequence). Trimming removed 2 bases from V and 8 bases from J, with 12 bases in between. CDR3 length: 12 amino acids. DNA for the CDR3: TGTGCCTGGAGTCGGGGGAGAGGAGGCTACACCTTC. Protein sequence: CAWSRGRGGYTF.

The chain employs TRBV5-4 and TRBJ2-7; possible D gene TRBD2, 5 bases. Between the trimmed V and J ends, which lost 6 bases and 4 bases, there was a span of 14 bases. CDR3 length: 13 residues. Germline CDR1 reads SGHNT; CDR2 reads YYREEE (reference sequence). The CDR3 bases are TGTGCCAGCAACTCCCCTGGAGGATACGAGCAGTACGTC. Protein: CASNSPGGYEQYV.

This clone has a handful of counts. This chain connects TRBV30 to TRBJ2-3, with 8 bases lining up with TRBD2. Trimming at V came to 6 bases and at J to 2 bases, leaving 1 base not matched to a gene. Per the germline V gene, CDR1 is GTSNPN and CDR2 is SVGIG (reference sequence). This CDR3 is 12 amino acids long. The CDR3: CACSGATDTQYF. The CDR3 bases are TGTGCCTGTAGCGGGGCCACAGATACGCAGTATTTT.

The genes are TRBV5-1 and TRBJ2-5, with 7 bases identical to TRBD1. This CDR3 has 14 residues. Trimming cost V 4 bases and J 2 bases; bases outside gene matches: 5. Germline CDR1 SGHRS, CDR2 YFSETQ. Here the CDR3 reads CASSPRDRQETQYF. CDR3 nucleotide sequence: TGCGCCAGCAGCCCCCGGGACAGACAAGAGACCCAGTACTTC.

This clone was seen a handful of times. The chain recombines TRBV9 with TRBJ2-1; 13 nucleotides align to TRBD2. The ends lost 4 bases at V and 5 bases at J; junction bases unmatched: 3. This CDR3 contains 15 residues. CDR1 is SGDLS and CDR2 is YYNGEE in the germline V gene. CDR3 coding DNA: TGTGCCAGCAGCCCCGGACTAGCGGGAGACAATGAGCAGTTCTTC. As protein: CASSPGLAGDNEQFF.

The V and J genes are TRBV5-4 and TRBJ1-1, with a weak D call TRBD1 (6 bases). The V and J ends lost 4 bases and 0 bases respectively, with 16 bases between them. The CDR3 is made up of 16 amino acids. Germline-derived CDR1 and CDR2 are SGHNT and YYREEE (reference sequence). CDR3: CASSPKEQGVNTEAFF. CDR3 bases: TGTGCCAGCAGCCCAAAAGAACAGGGAGTGAACACTGAAGCTTTCTTT.

The V call is TRBV5-4, the J call TRBJ2-2; D is uncertain. CDR1 is SGHNT and CDR2 is YYREEE in the germline V gene (reference sequence). The CDR3 runs to 11 residues. Trimming cost V 0 bases and J 8 bases, with 2 bases left between them. The CDR3 is CASSLAGELFF. Written as DNA, the CDR3 is TGTGCCAGCAGCTTGGCGGGGGAGCTGTTTTTT.

This clone has only a few counts. The chain couples TRBV6-5 to TRBJ2-2; D is unclear. The CDR3 runs to 12 residues. V was shortened by 6 bases and J by 5 bases, with 7 bases between the two germline ends. Germline V CDR1 and CDR2: MNHEY, SVGAGI. The CDR3 region is CASSTETGELFF. CDR3 sequence (DNA): TGTGCCAGCAGCACGGAGACCGGGGAGCTGTTTTTT.

The rearrangement uses TRBV5-1 and TRBJ1-2; no reliable D call. The CDR3 totals 14 residues. Germline CDR1 and CDR2: SGHRS and YFSETQ. Between the trimmed V and J ends, which lost 0 bases and 5 bases, there was a span of 11 bases. This chain's CDR3 is CASSLGGVRYGYTF. The CDR3 DNA sequence: TGCGCCAGCAGCTTGGGGGGAGTCCGGTATGGCTACACCTTC.

The chain employs TRBV19 and TRBJ1-1; 9 nucleotides align to TRBD1. V was clipped by 6 bases and J by 4 bases; unmatched bases: 12. The CDR3 runs 16 residues. Looked up from germline, CDR1 is LNHDA and CDR2 is SQIVND (reference sequence). In nucleotides, the CDR3 is TGTGCCAGTAGCACCCGGGGGACAGGGATGGCCACTGAAGCTTTCTTT. Its translation is CASSTRGTGMATEAFF.

The V gene is TRBV5-1, the J gene TRBJ2-1; 12 bases align to TRBD2. CDR3 size: 16 residues. V gave up 5 bases and J gave up 2 bases; unmatched junction bases: 5. Germline V CDR1 and CDR2: SGHRS, YFSETQ. This chain's CDR3 is CASRELAGGPYNEQFF. The CDR3 bases are TGCGCCAGCAGGGAACTAGCGGGGGGTCCCTACAATGAGCAGTTCTTC.

The genes are TRBV15 and TRBJ1-1; D ambiguous. The germline CDR1 and CDR2 sequences are LNHNV and YYDKDF (reference sequence). V lost 1 base to trimming and J lost 1 base, with 10 bases between them. There are 15 residues in the CDR3. For the CDR3, the DNA is TGTGCCACCAGCAGAGGGACGGGGAGGAACACTGAAGCTTTCTTT. Its translation is CATSRGTGRNTEAFF.

In DNA, the CDR3 is TGTGCCAGCAGCGTAGGAGGGATGGAGACCCAGTACTTC. This encodes CASSVGGMETQYF. The chain uses TRBV9 and TRBJ2-5, with D maybe TRBD2 (5 bases). Germline-derived CDR1 and CDR2 are SGDLS and YYNGEE. The V and J ends lost 0 bases and 5 bases respectively, with 8 bases between them. The length of the CDR3 is 13 residues.

This chain uses TRBV25-1 with TRBJ1-5; D unclear. Germline V gene data show CDR1 as MGHDK and CDR2 as SYGVNS. The CDR3 spans 17 residues. The V end lost 0 bases, the J end lost 2 bases, and 14 bases lay between the germline ends. The CDR3 coding sequence is TGTGCCAGCAGTGAATATATGGGGAGGCAAGGCAATCAGCCCCAGCATTTT. Translated: CASSEYMGRQGNQPQHF.

CDR3 DNA: TGTGCCAGCAGTGGTCTAGCGGGGATAAGAGATACGCAGTATTTT. Encoded protein: CASSGLAGIRDTQYF. The genes are TRBV28 and TRBJ2-3; 9 bases map to TRBD2. From germline, CDR1 is MDHEN and CDR2 SYDVKM. The CDR3 extends over 15 amino acids. The trim removed 5 bases at V and 5 bases at J, leaving 8 bases unmatched. Drawing the rest from reference TRBV28 and TRBJ2-3, the complete variable domain is DVKVTQSSRYLVKRTGEKVFLECVQDMDHENMFWYRQDPGLGLRLIYFSYDVKMKEKGDIPEGYSVSREKKERFSLILESASTNQTSMYLCASSGLAGIRDTQYFGPGTRLTVL.

V and J are TRBV30 and TRBJ1-2, with 7 bases identical to TRBD1. This CDR3 contains 14 residues. Germline trimming cut 3 bases from V and 1 base from J; bases unmatched to any gene: 5. From germline, CDR1 is GTSNPN and CDR2 SVGIG (reference sequence). The CDR3 region is CAWRGTGDNYGYTF. DNA of the CDR3: TGTGCCTGGAGGGGAACAGGGGATAACTATGGCTACACCTTC. Variable domain in full (rest from reference TRBV30 and TRBJ1-2): SQTIHQWPATLVQPVGSPLSLECTVEGTSNPNLYWYRQAAGRGLQLLFYSVGIGQISSEVPQNLSASRPQDRQFILSSKKLLLSDSGFYLCAWRGTGDNYGYTFGSGTRLTVV.

The chain uses TRBV25-1 and TRBJ2-1; 7 nucleotides line up with TRBD2. With 3 bases clipped from V and 2 bases from J, the junction kept 7 bases outside the gene matches. The CDR3 is made up of 16 amino acids. Per germline, CDR1 MGHDK and CDR2 SYGVNS. CDR3 protein: CASSDSGRGAYNEQFF. The CDR3 DNA follows: TGTGCCAGCAGTGACTCAGGACGGGGGGCCTACAATGAGCAGTTCTTC. Supplemented by reference TRBV25-1 and TRBJ2-1, the full variable domain reads EADIYQTPRYLVIGTGKKITLECSQTMGHDKMYWYQQDPGMELHLIHYSYGVNSTEKGDLSSESTVSRIRTEHFPLTLESARPSHTSQYLCASSDSGRGAYNEQFFGPGTRLTVL.

V gene TRBV12-5 combines with J gene TRBJ1-5; D not resolved. CDR1 is LGHNT and CDR2 is FRNRAP in the germline V gene. V was trimmed by 0 bases and J by 2 bases, leaving 8 bases between them. CDR3 length: 15 amino acids. For the CDR3, the DNA is TGTGCTAGTGGTTTGGTACAGTCTGGCAATCAGCCCCAGCATTTT. It yields the protein CASGLVQSGNQPQHF.

V usage is TRBV30 and J usage is TRBJ1-5, with TRBD1 as a possible D gene (6 bases). Germline CDR1 and CDR2: GTSNPN and SVGIG (reference sequence). The CDR3 sequence is 13 residues long. V lost 4 bases and J lost 0, with 7 bases in between. The CDR3 spells CAWKDSSNQPQHF. The CDR3 region has the DNA TGTGCCTGGAAGGACAGTAGCAATCAGCCCCAGCATTTT.

V and J are TRBV2 and TRBJ1-1; D uncertain. This CDR3 has 12 residues. In germline, CDR1 is SNHLY, CDR2 FYNNEI. The V and J ends lost 3 bases and 8 bases respectively, with 10 bases between them. The CDR3 here is CASSEEVREAFF. The CDR3 DNA is TGTGCCAGCAGTGAGGAGGTTAGGGAAGCTTTCTTT.

This chain uses TRBV30 with TRBJ1-5; tentatively, D is TRBD1 (6 bases). The CDR3 sequence is 14 residues long. The ends were cut back, 2 bases at V and 3 bases at J, with 11 bases in the middle. Germline CDR1 GTSNPN, CDR2 SVGIG (reference sequence). CDR3: CAWSRTGNNQPQHF. The CDR3 DNA follows: TGTGCCTGGAGTCGAACAGGGAACAATCAGCCCCAGCATTTT.

The chain combines TRBV6-6 with TRBJ1-2; 10 bases line up with TRBD1. Germline CDR1 reads MNHNY; CDR2 reads SVGAGI (reference sequence). This CDR3 contains 14 residues. V trimming: 10 bases; J trimming: 8 bases; junction bases outside the gene matches: 13. Written as DNA, the CDR3 is TGTGCCACACAAGCCGGGACAGGGGAGCGGGGCTACACCTTC. This encodes CATQAGTGERGYTF.

The chain is built from TRBV6-5 and TRBJ1-6; no clear D gene. CDR1 and CDR2 (germline): MNHEY, SVGAGI. The V and J ends lost 4 bases and 9 bases respectively, with 13 bases between them. The CDR3 is made up of 14 amino acids. This CDR3 reads CASSSREGGSPLHF. The CDR3 DNA reads as TGTGCCAGCAGTTCCCGGGAGGGAGGTTCACCCCTCCACTTT.

This clone was counted only a few times. This sequence joins TRBV12-5 and TRBJ1-5; no clear D gene. V lost 0 bases and J lost 8, with 5 bases in between. CDR1 LGHNT and CDR2 FRNRAP come from the germline V gene. CDR3 size: 12 residues. CDR3 sequence: CASGLVYEPQHF. For the CDR3, the DNA is TGTGCTAGTGGTTTGGTATATGAGCCCCAGCATTTT.

The CDR3 DNA sequence: TGTGCCACCAGCAGAGGGACAGCTGGAAACACCATATATTTT. Residues: CATSRGTAGNTIYF. J is TRBJ1-3 and V is TRBV15, with D tentatively TRBD1 (6 bases). This CDR3 region has 14 residues. In germline, CDR1 is LNHNV, CDR2 YYDKDF (reference sequence). Between the trimmed V and J ends, which lost 1 base and 2 bases, there was a span of 6 bases.

The V and J genes are TRBV10-3 and TRBJ2-3; TRBD1 agrees at 7 bases. Germline CDR1 ENHRY, CDR2 SYGVKD. The CDR3 spans 14 residues. With V trimmed by 4 bases and J by 2 bases, 3 bases remained unmatched. The CDR3 loop is CAISAGTDTDTQYF. As DNA, the CDR3 is TGTGCCATCAGTGCTGGGACAGACACAGATACGCAGTATTTT.

This clone was observed a few times. The V gene is TRBV5-4, the J gene TRBJ1-6; 11 bases align to TRBD1. The junction had 17 bases not matched to a gene; V was cut back by 3 bases and J by 9 bases. Germline V gene data show CDR1 as SGHNT and CDR2 as YYREEE (reference sequence). The CDR3 spans 19 residues. In nucleotides, the CDR3 is TGTGCCAGCAGCTCCGACCGGCACCTTCGGACAGGGGGCCGTTCACCCCTCCACTTT. It translates to CASSSDRHLRTGGRSPLHF.